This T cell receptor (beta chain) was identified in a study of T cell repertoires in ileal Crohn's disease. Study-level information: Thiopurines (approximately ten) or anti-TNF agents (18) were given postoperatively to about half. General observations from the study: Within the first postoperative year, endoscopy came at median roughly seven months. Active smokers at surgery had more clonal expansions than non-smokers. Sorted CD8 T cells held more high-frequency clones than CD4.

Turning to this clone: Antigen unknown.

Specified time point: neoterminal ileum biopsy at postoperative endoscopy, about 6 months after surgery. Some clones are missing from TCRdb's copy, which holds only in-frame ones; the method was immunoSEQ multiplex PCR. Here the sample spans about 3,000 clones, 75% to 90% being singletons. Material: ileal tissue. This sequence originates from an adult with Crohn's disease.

CDR3 residues: CSVGAGTGVFAGELFF. The CDR3 DNA reads TGCAGCGTTGGAGCCGGGACAGGGGTCTTTGCCGGGGAGCTGTTTTTT. V usage is TRBV29-1 and J usage is TRBJ2-2; 10 bases fit TRBD1. V was pared by 4 bases and J by 6 bases, with 11 bases of the junction left unmatched. The CDR3 extends over 16 amino acids. CDR1 is SQVTM, CDR2 ANQGSEA, per germline.